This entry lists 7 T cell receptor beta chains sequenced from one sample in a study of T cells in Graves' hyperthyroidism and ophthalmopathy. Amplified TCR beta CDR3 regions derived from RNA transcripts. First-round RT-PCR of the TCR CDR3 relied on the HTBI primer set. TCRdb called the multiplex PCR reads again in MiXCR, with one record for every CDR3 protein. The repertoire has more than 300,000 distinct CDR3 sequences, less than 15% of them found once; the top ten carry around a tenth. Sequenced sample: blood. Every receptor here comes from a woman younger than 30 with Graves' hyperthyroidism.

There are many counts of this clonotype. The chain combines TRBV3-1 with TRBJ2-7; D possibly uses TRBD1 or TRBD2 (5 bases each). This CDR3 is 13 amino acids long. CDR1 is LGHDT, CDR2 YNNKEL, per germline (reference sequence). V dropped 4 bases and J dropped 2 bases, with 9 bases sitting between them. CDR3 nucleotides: TGTGCCAGCAGCCCGGGACCAACCTACGAGCAGTACTTC. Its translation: CASSPGPTYEQYF.

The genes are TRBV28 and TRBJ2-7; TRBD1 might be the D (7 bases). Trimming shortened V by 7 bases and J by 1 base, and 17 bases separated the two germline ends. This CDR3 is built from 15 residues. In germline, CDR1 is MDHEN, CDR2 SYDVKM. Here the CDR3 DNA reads TGTGCCAGCACACCAGGCGGGACAGCATCCTACGAGCAGTACTTC. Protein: CASTPGGTASYEQYF.

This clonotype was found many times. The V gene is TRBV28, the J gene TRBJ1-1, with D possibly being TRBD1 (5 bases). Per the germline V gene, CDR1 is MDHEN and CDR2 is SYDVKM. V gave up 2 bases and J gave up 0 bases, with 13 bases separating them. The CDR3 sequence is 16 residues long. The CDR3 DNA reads TGTGCCAGCAGTTTACGGGGCGGGGGGGTGAACACTGAAGCTTTCTTT. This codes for CASSLRGGGVNTEAFF.

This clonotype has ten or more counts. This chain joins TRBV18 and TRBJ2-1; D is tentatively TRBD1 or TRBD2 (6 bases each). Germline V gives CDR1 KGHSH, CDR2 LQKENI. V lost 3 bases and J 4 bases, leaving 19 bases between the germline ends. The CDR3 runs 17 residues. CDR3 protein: CASSPAGSGGGYNEQFF. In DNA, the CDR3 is TGTGCCAGCTCACCCGCAGGGAGCGGAGGGGGATACAATGAGCAGTTCTTC.

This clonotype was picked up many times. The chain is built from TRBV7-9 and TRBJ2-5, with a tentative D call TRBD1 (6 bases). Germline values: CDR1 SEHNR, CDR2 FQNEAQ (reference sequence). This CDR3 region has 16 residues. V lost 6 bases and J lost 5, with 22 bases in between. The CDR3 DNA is TGTGCCAGCAGTTCTAATCCGGGACACCGGTCGGAGACCCAGTACTTC. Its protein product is CASSSNPGHRSETQYF.

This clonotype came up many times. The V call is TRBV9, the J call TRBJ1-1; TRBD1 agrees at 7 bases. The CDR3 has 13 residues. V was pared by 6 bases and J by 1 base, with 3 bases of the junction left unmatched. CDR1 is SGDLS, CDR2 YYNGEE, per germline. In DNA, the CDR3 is TGTGCCAGCAAGGCAGGGGGGAACACTGAAGCTTTCTTT. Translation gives CASKAGGNTEAFF. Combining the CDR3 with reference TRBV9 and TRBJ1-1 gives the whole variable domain DSGVTQTPKHLITATGQRVTLRCSPRSGDLSVYWYQQSLDQGLQFLIQYYNGEERAKGNILERFSAQQFPDLHSELNLSSLELGDSALYFCASKAGGNTEAFFGQGTRLTVV.

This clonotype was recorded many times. CDR3 loop: CASSQGGRRDTQYF. CDR3 DNA: TGTGCCAGCAGCCAGGGAGGTCGAAGAGATACGCAGTATTTT. This chain joins TRBV4-2 and TRBJ2-3; tentative D call: TRBD2 (6 bases). CDR3 size: 14 residues. Trimming left V 3 bases short and J 5 bases short, with 12 bases between. The germline V gene has CDR1 LGHNA and CDR2 YNFKEQ.